This section outlines one T cell receptor (beta chain) sequence together with its context. Antigen unknown. Amplification of TCR beta CDR3 regions used RNA as the template. First-round RT-PCR with HTBI primers amplified the TCR CDR3 region. Using its own MiXCR run on the multiplex PCR reads, TCRdb lists one record per CDR3 protein. The table includes about 200,000 distinct CDR3 sequences, 17% detected once. Uncontrolled infections, other autoimmune diseases, pregnancy or lactation led to exclusion of patients. These data originate in a study of T cells in Graves' hyperthyroidism and ophthalmopathy. Study overall: Blood was drawn when the patient was first diagnosed and still untreated. Study-level points and caveats: Most clonotypes expanded in thyroid above 0.001 were likewise present in blood.

CDR3 length: 15 amino acids. V gave up 3 bases and J gave up 1 base, with 8 bases separating them. Per the germline V gene, CDR1 is KGHDR and CDR2 is SFDVKD. This clonotype was obtained from a woman between 50 and 59 years old with Graves' hyperthyroidism. The chain is built from TRBV24-1 and TRBJ2-2, with D hard to call. Material for sequencing was blood. The chain's CDR3 is CATSDPSRNTGELFF. CDR3 DNA: TGTGCCACCAGTGATCCCAGCCGGAACACCGGGGAGCTGTTTTTT.